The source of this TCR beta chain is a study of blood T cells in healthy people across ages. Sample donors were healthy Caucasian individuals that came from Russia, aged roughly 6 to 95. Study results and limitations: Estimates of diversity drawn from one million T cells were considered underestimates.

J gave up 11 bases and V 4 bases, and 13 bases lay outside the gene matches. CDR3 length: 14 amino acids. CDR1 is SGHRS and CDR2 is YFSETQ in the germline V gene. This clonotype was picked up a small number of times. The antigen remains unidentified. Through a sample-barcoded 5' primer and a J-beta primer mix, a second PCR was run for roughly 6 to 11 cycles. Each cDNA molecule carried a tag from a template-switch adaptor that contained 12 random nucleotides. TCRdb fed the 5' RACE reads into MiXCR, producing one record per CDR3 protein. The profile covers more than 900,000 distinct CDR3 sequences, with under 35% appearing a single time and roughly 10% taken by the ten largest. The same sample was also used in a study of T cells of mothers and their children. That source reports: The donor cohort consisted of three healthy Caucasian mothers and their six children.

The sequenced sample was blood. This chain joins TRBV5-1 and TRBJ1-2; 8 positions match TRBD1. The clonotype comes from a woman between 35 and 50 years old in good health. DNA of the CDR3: TGCGCCAGCAGCGCCTCGGCAGGGGGCGAACGGTACACCTTC. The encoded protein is CASSASAGGERYTF. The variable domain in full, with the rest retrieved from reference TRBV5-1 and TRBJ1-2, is KAGVTQTPRYLIKTRGQQVTLSCSPISGHRSVSWYQQTPGQGLQFLFEYFSETQRNKGNFPGRFSGRQFSNSRSEMNVSTLELGDSALYLCASSASAGGERYTFGSGTRLTVV.